These T cell receptor beta chains were read from a single sample in a study of T-cell memory formation after mild COVID-19. Using its own MiXCR run on the 5' RACE reads, TCRdb lists one record per CDR3 protein. This repertoire shows roughly 130,000 distinct CDR3 sequences, 15% to 20% found once; its top ten account for about 5%. The sequenced sample was PBMCs or a T cell subset sorted from them (not recorded which). These receptors were obtained from a man between 18 and 29 years old who had mild COVID-19 (a few samples of this study predate the infection). Cell type and time point are not known. Both conserved end residues are part of each CDR3. D genes are given only for firm matches. The listing skips clone size in some rows; elsewhere it reads once, few, many or a size class.

>TRBJ1-2|NA|14|TRBV28|NA
TGTGCCAGCAGGGAAACAGGATTTTTCTATGGCTACACCTTC
CASRETGFFYGYTF
>TRBJ2-5|NA|13|TRBV7-2|NA
TGTGCCAGCAGCTTAGAGGTCAGGCAGACCCAGTACTTC
CASSLEVRQTQYF
>TRBJ1-6|NA|15|TRBV18|few
TGTGCCAGCTCAGATGGGAGCTCCGAATATTCACCCCTCCACTTT
CASSDGSSEYSPLHF
>TRBJ1-6|NA|13|TRBV20-1|NA
TGCAGTGCTAGGGCAGAGCTTGGTTCACCCCTCCACTTT
CSARAELGSPLHF
>TRBJ2-5|TRBD2|14|TRBV20-1|few
TGCAGTGCCGCCAAGGGACTAGCGGGGGAGACCCAGTACTTC
CSAAKGLAGETQYF
>TRBJ2-3|NA|16|TRBV14|NA
TGTGCCAGCAGCCAAGATAGCCCGATCAGCACAGATACGCAGTATTTT
CASSQDSPISTDTQYF
>TRBJ2-3|NA|14|TRBV7-3|few
TGTGCCAGCAGCTTAGATGCGGACACAGATACGCAGTATTTT
CASSLDADTDTQYF
>TRBJ1-1|TRBD1|14|TRBV5-1|many
TGCGCCAGCAGCTTTATGACAGGGGCTACTGAAGCTTTCTTT
CASSFMTGATEAFF
>TRBJ2-5|TRBD2|14|TRBV5-1|NA
TGCGCCAGCAGCGAAGGACTAGCGATGGAGACCCAGTACTTC
CASSEGLAMETQYF
>TRBJ2-5|NA|19|TRBV12-3/TRBV12-4|NA
TGTGCCAGCAGTTTGACTTCCCGACCCACAACCCTGCGGGGCGAGACCCAGTACTTC
CASSLTSRPTTLRGETQYF
>TRBJ1-4|NA|14|TRBV5-4|many
TGTGCCAGCAGCTCGGGACAAAATAATGAAAAACTGTTTTTT
CASSSGQNNEKLFF
>TRBJ2-5|TRBD2|15|TRBV27|NA
TGTGCCAGCAGTTCCATAGCGGGGGCCGAAGAGACCCAGTACTTC
CASSSIAGAEETQYF
>TRBJ2-2|NA|16|TRBV3-1|few
TGTGCCAGCAGCCAATTCACACCGAGGAACACCGGGGAGCTGTTTTTT
CASSQFTPRNTGELFF
>TRBJ2-5|NA|13|TRBV3-1|NA
TGTGCCAGCAGCCAAGAGGGTGGAGGGACCCAGTACTTC
CASSQEGGGTQYF
>TRBJ2-2|TRBD2|13|TRBV27|few
TGTGCCAGCAGTTCAACTAGCGGCGGGGAGCTGTTTTTT
CASSSTSGGELFF
>TRBJ1-1|TRBD1|15|TRBV5-1|few
TGCGCCAGCAGCTTGGGGACAGGATGGAACACTGAAGCTTTCTTT
CASSLGTGWNTEAFF
>TRBJ2-7|TRBD1|16|TRBV4-3|many
TGCGCCAGCAGCCAGGAACCGACCGGGACAGTATACGAGCAGTACTTC
CASSQEPTGTVYEQYF
>TRBJ2-5|TRBD2|16|TRBV5-1|NA
TGCGCCAGCAGCTCAGTAGCGGGGGCCAACCAAGAGACCCAGTACTTC
CASSSVAGANQETQYF
>TRBJ1-6|TRBD1|16|TRBV5-5|few
TGTGCCAGCAGCGTATCACTGGGGACAGATAATTCACCCCTCCACTTT
CASSVSLGTDNSPLHF
>TRBJ2-5|NA|14|TRBV7-6|few
TGTGCCAGCAGCGCCCACGGTCCTCGGGAGACCCAGTACTTC
CASSAHGPRETQYF
>TRBJ2-1|NA|14|TRBV4-3|few
TGCGCCAGCAGCCCGGCGGTAAGGACGCATGAGCAGTTCTTC
CASSPAVRTHEQFF
>TRBJ2-3|NA|11|TRBV29-1|few
TGCAGTGTAGGGGGCACAGATACGCAGTATTTT
CSVGGTDTQYF
>TRBJ2-1|NA|15|TRBV7-2|few
TGTGCCAGCCTCCGCCCCCCCGGGACACATAATGAGCAGTTCTTC
CASLRPPGTHNEQFF
>TRBJ2-7|TRBD1|14|TRBV7-2|many
TGTGCCAGCAGCCCTTGGACAGGGGGCTACGAGCAGTACTTC
CASSPWTGGYEQYF
>TRBJ2-5|NA|14|TRBV6-5|NA
TGTGCCAGCAGTCCCAGACAGGACCAAGAGACCCAGTACTTC
CASSPRQDQETQYF
>TRBJ2-7|NA|16|TRBV11-2|NA
TGTGCCAGCAGCTTAGATCGGGCAGGACTTAACTACGAGCAGTACTTC
CASSLDRAGLNYEQYF
>TRBJ2-7|TRBD1|14|TRBV7-9|NA
TGTGCCAGCAGCTTCGCCGGGACAGAGTACGAGCAGTACTTC
CASSFAGTEYEQYF
>TRBJ1-5|NA|14|TRBV3-1|NA
TGTGCCAGCAGCCAAGCGGTGAGAGCCCAGCCCCAGCATTTT
CASSQAVRAQPQHF
>TRBJ2-5|NA|14|TRBV6-2/TRBV6-3|many
TGTGCCAGCACCACGGGGGACGGCCAAGAGACCCAGTACTTC
CASTTGDGQETQYF
>TRBJ2-1|TRBD2|14|TRBV7-8|NA
TGTGCCAGCAGCTTAACTAGCGGTATAGGTGAGCAGTTCTTC
CASSLTSGIGEQFF
>TRBJ2-3|TRBD2|16|TRBV4-2|many
TGTGCCAGCAGCCAATCCCTAGCGGGGGACACAGATACGCAGTATTTT
CASSQSLAGDTDTQYF
>TRBJ2-3|NA|14|TRBV11-2|NA
TGTGCCAGCAGCTTAGATTGGGGGGGCGGTACGCAGTATTTT
CASSLDWGGGTQYF
>TRBJ2-5|NA|13|TRBV5-1|NA
TGCGCCAGCAGCTTCCAGCCCCTAGAGACCCAGTACTTC
CASSFQPLETQYF
>TRBJ2-3|NA|12|TRBV6-5|many
TGCGCCAGCAGCTCTAGCACAGATACGCAGTATTTT
CASSSSTDTQYF
>TRBJ1-3|NA|15|TRBV5-5|NA
TGTGCCAGCAGCCCCAGCATACTTTTTGGAAACACCATATATTTT
CASSPSILFGNTIYF
>TRBJ1-6|NA|14|TRBV3-1|NA
TGTGCCAGCAGCCAAATCGCAGCTAATTCACCCCTCCACTTT
CASSQIAANSPLHF
>TRBJ2-7|TRBD1|15|TRBV6-1|few
TGTGCCAGCAGGGACTCAGGGGGCCTCTTCTACGAGCAGTACTTC
CASRDSGGLFYEQYF
>TRBJ2-3|TRBD2|18|TRBV5-6|NA
TGTGCCAGCAGCTTGGGGGGGGGAAACGTATGGAGCACAGATACGCAGTATTTT
CASSLGGGNVWSTDTQYF
>TRBJ2-5|NA|16|TRBV20-1|NA
TGCAGTGCCTCGACGGCTCTGGGGACAACCCAAGAGACCCAGTACTTC
CSASTALGTTQETQYF
>TRBJ2-5|NA|15|TRBV7-6|few
TGTGCCAGCAGCTTTAGGGGCCAGTACCAAGAGACCCAGTACTTC
CASSFRGQYQETQYF
>TRBJ1-2|NA|14|TRBV6-6|few
TGTGCCATCAGTTACCCGGACGACCTGGGCGGCTACACCTTC
CAISYPDDLGGYTF
>TRBJ2-3|NA|13|TRBV11-2|few
TGTGCCAGCAGCTTCAGCGCCGGCGATACGCAGTATTTT
CASSFSAGDTQYF
>TRBJ2-1|TRBD2|13|TRBV18|few
TGTGCCAGCTCACCAGGGGAGGGGAATGAGCAGTTCTTC
CASSPGEGNEQFF
>TRBJ2-2|TRBD1|17|TRBV12-3/TRBV12-4|many
TGTGCCAGCAGTCCCGTGATCGGGACAGGCAAGCCCGGGGAGCTGTTTTTT
CASSPVIGTGKPGELFF
>TRBJ2-4|NA|15|TRBV6-2/TRBV6-3|few
TGTGCCAGCAGTTACTCGGAGACTAGTAAAAACATTCAGTACTTC
CASSYSETSKNIQYF
>TRBJ2-1|TRBD2|15|TRBV5-1|many
TGCGCCAGCAGCTCCCTAGCGGGGGGGCAGAATGAGCAGTTCTTC
CASSSLAGGQNEQFF
>TRBJ2-1|NA|15|TRBV29-1|NA
TGCAGCGTTGAAGAAATGGGGGTGGGTTCCAATGAGCAGTTCTTC
CSVEEMGVGSNEQFF
>TRBJ2-5|NA|15|TRBV6-2/TRBV6-3|few
TGTGCCAGCAGCCCCACGGGACATATTGAAGAGACCCAGTACTTC
CASSPTGHIEETQYF
>TRBJ2-2|NA|16|TRBV6-5|few
TGTGCCAGCAGGCCCCCAGGCAGAGGGATCGCCGGGGAGCTGTTTTTT
CASRPPGRGIAGELFF
>TRBJ2-5|NA|15|TRBV5-1|few
TGCGCCAGCAGCTTGGAACAGATTGGTGGAGAGACCCAGTACTTC
CASSLEQIGGETQYF
>TRBJ1-2|TRBD1|14|TRBV2|NA
TGTGCCAGCAGTGGGCAGGGGGCCAGGTATGGCTACACCTTC
CASSGQGARYGYTF
>TRBJ2-4|NA|14|TRBV14|NA
TGTGCCAGCAGCCGGACTCTCGTCTCAAACATTCAGTACTTC
CASSRTLVSNIQYF
>TRBJ2-5|NA|12|TRBV24-1|NA
TGTGCCACCAGTGCCCTGGGGGAGACCCAGTACTTC
CATSALGETQYF
>TRBJ1-4|NA|15|TRBV7-2|NA
TGTGCCAGCAGCCCTACAAGACAGTCGTATGAAAAACTGTTTTTT
CASSPTRQSYEKLFF
>TRBJ1-2|NA|13|TRBV4-2|once
TGTGCCAGCAGCCAAGGGTCAGAATATGGCTACACCTTC
CASSQGSEYGYTF
>TRBJ1-1|NA|13|TRBV4-3|NA
TGCGCCAGCAGCCCTCAGCTGGGGACTGAAGCTTTCTTT
CASSPQLGTEAFF
>TRBJ1-1|NA|13|TRBV12-3/TRBV12-4|NA
TGTGCCAGCAGCCGTGGGTGGGGCACTGAAGCTTTCTTT
CASSRGWGTEAFF
>TRBJ2-1|TRBD2|16|TRBV6-5|NA
TGTGCCAGCAGTTCTGGGACTAGCGACGTCCCCAATGAGCAGTTCTTC
CASSSGTSDVPNEQFF
>TRBJ2-5|TRBD1|15|TRBV7-2|NA
TGTGCCAGCAGCTATCCGGGACAGATTCAAGAGACCCAGTACTTC
CASSYPGQIQETQYF
>TRBJ1-2|NA|14|TRBV6-5|few
TGTGCCAGCACCCGGGGCTCTGGGGCCTATGGCTACACCTTC
CASTRGSGAYGYTF